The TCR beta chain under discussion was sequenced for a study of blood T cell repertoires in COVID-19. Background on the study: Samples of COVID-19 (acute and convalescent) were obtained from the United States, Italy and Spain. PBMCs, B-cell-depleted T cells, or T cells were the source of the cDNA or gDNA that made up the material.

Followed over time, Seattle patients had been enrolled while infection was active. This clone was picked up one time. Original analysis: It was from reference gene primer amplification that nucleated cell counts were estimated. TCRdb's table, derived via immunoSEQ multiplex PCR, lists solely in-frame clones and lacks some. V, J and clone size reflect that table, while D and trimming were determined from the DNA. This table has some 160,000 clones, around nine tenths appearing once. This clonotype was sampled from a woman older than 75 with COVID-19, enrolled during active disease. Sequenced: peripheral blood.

The CDR3 sequence is CATSPLGQGAGEQYF. The CDR3 bases are TGTGCCACCAGCCCCCTGGGACAGGGGGCTGGAGAGCAGTACTTC. The chain uses TRBV15 and TRBJ2-7, with 12 bases fitting TRBD1. The ends lost 5 bases at V and 7 bases at J; junction bases unmatched: 9. The germline gives CDR1 LNHNV, CDR2 YYDKDF (reference sequence). The CDR3 extends over 15 amino acids.